This passage covers 28 T cell receptor beta chains from one sample sequenced in a study of T cell responses to AZD1222 COVID-19 vaccine. Measured with immunoSEQ multiplex PCR; TCRdb has only the in-frame clones, and not every one. The sample includes approximately 120,000 clones, roughly 90% of them seen just once. The sample consisted of peripheral blood, taken on day 0 of AZD1222 vaccination. Receptors were obtained from an adult in good health.

Only a few counts were recorded for this clone. The rearrangement links TRBV5-1 to TRBJ2-2; 7 bases are a match to TRBD1. CDR1 and CDR2 (germline): SGHRS, YFSETQ. J lost 3 bases, V lost 4 bases, and 6 bases had no gene match. The length of the CDR3 is 15 residues. The CDR3 coding sequence is TGCGCCAGCAGCCTTCGGACAGGAGACACCGGGGAGCTGTTTTTT. Translation: CASSLRTGDTGELFF.

The chain uses TRBV11-2 and TRBJ1-2; D perhaps matches TRBD1 (5 bases). Trimming pared 5 bases from V and 8 bases from J, leaving 18 bases between. This CDR3 is built from 14 residues. Germline-derived CDR1 and CDR2 are SGHAT and FQNNGV. The CDR3 DNA reads as TGTGCCAGCAGCAAAAGACAGATCCAAGGGGGCTACACCTTC. It codes for CASSKRQIQGGYTF. Variable domain in full (rest from reference TRBV11-2 and TRBJ1-2): EAGVAQSPRYKIIEKRQSVAFWCNPISGHATLYWYQQILGQGPKLLIQFQNNGVVDDSQLPKDRFSAERLKGVDSTLKIQPAKLEDSAVYLCASSKRQIQGGYTFGSGTRLTVV.

This rearrangement joins TRBV7-9 to TRBJ1-4; possible D gene TRBD1, 5 bases. V lost 0 bases and J lost 8, with 16 bases in between. The CDR3 is made up of 16 amino acids. CDR1 and CDR2 (germline): SEHNR, FQNEAQ (reference sequence). CDR3 in amino acids: CASSLAGFGTAEKLFF. The CDR3 DNA follows: TGTGCCAGCAGCTTAGCGGGATTTGGGACCGCGGAAAAACTGTTTTTT.

CDR3 protein: CASSSAGTGVVYF. CDR3 coding DNA: TGTGCCAGCAGTTCAGCCGGGACAGGGGTCGTGTACTTC. The J gene is TRBJ2-4, the V gene TRBV12-3 or TRBV12-4, with 10 bases aligning to TRBD1. The CDR3 consists of 13 residues. Unmatched junction bases numbered 9, after V lost 4 bases and J lost 15 bases.

This clone was seen once. V gene TRBV15 combines with J gene TRBJ2-3, with TRBD2 matching 8 bases. V gave up 1 base and J gave up 0 bases; unmatched junction bases: 0. The CDR3 runs 15 residues. Germline assignment: CDR1 LNHNV and CDR2 YYDKDF (reference sequence). The CDR3, as DNA: TGTGCCACCAGCAGAGGGACTAGCAGCACAGATACGCAGTATTTT. Amino acids: CATSRGTSSTDTQYF.

V gene TRBV18 combines with J gene TRBJ1-6; no clear D gene. There are 16 residues in the CDR3. The germline CDR1 and CDR2 sequences are KGHSH and LQKENI. V lost 2 bases, J lost 0 bases, and 8 bases lay in between. Here the CDR3 reads CASSPTASSYNSPLHF. CDR3 coding DNA: TGTGCCAGCTCACCAACAGCTAGCTCCTATAATTCACCCCTCCACTTT.

J is TRBJ1-1 and V is TRBV7-9; tentative D call: TRBD1 (5 bases). Between the trimmed V and J ends, which lost 5 bases and 3 bases, there was a span of 10 bases. CDR1 SEHNR and CDR2 FQNEAQ come from the germline V gene (reference sequence). The CDR3 is 13 amino acids. CDR3 protein: CASSPRGDTEAFF. CDR3 coding DNA: TGTGCCAGCAGCCCCCGGGGGGACACTGAAGCTTTCTTT.

The chain uses TRBV30 and TRBJ1-2; D gene uncertain. Trimming stripped 3 bases from V and 5 bases from J, with 16 bases between. There are 14 residues in the CDR3. The germline V gene encodes CDR1 GTSNPN and CDR2 SVGIG (reference sequence). In DNA, the CDR3 is TGTGCCTGGAGCCCCCTGGGAGGCTGGTATGGCTACACCTTC. The encoded protein is CAWSPLGGWYGYTF.

This chain uses TRBV7-2 with TRBJ1-1; D remains ambiguous. The CDR3 spans 11 residues. Trimming removed 5 bases at V and 8 bases at J, with 9 bases between. Germline V CDR1 and CDR2: SGHTA, FQGNSA. The CDR3 spells CASSPRLEAFF. The CDR3 DNA follows: TGTGCCAGCAGCCCTCGGTTAGAAGCTTTCTTT.

The chain couples TRBV3-1 (or the pseudogene TRBV3-2) to TRBJ1-1; no firm D call. Germline V CDR1 and CDR2: LGHDT, YNNKEL (reference sequence). Trimming removed 4 bases from V and 2 bases from J, with 5 bases in between. The CDR3 runs 12 residues. The CDR3 nucleotides read TGTGCCAGCAGCCGCCGCAACACTGAAGCTTTCTTT. Its protein product is CASSRRNTEAFF.

This clone was recorded a few times. V gene TRBV5-1 combines with J gene TRBJ1-1; the match to TRBD1 covers 9 bases. Germline V gene sequence: CDR1 SGHRS, CDR2 YFSETQ. The CDR3 has 14 residues. Trimming took 4 bases from V and 6 from J; bases not matched to a gene: 7. CDR3 amino acids: CASSPGQGIPEAFF. In nucleotides, the CDR3 is TGCGCCAGCAGCCCGGGACAGGGAATCCCTGAAGCTTTCTTT.

The chain joins TRBV20-1 to TRBJ2-1; 11 bases align to TRBD2. With 3 bases clipped from V and 0 bases from J, the junction kept 16 bases outside the gene matches. CDR3 size: 20 residues. In germline, CDR1 is DFQATT, CDR2 SNEGSKA (reference sequence). The CDR3: CSASPPGASGRKSSYNEQFF. The DNA of the CDR3 is TGCAGTGCTAGTCCCCCGGGGGCTAGCGGGAGGAAAAGCTCCTACAATGAGCAGTTCTTC.

There are a few counts of this clone. The chain joins TRBV7-9 to TRBJ2-2, with D possibly TRBD2 on 6 matching bases. In germline, CDR1 is SEHNR, CDR2 FQNEAQ (reference sequence). The CDR3 sequence is 17 residues long. Trimming took 3 bases from V and 3 from J, leaving 17 bases between them. The chain's CDR3 is CASSFPRSGEDTGELFF. The CDR3 region has the DNA TGTGCCAGCAGCTTCCCTCGATCGGGGGAGGACACCGGGGAGCTGTTTTTT.

This CDR3 is CAIRADRVENEQFF. DNA for the CDR3: TGTGCCATCAGGGCGGACAGGGTTGAGAATGAGCAGTTCTTC. This chain links TRBV10-3 with TRBJ2-1, with 8 positions matching TRBD1. The CDR3 covers 14 residues. Germline values: CDR1 ENHRY, CDR2 SYGVKD. V was clipped by 6 bases and J by 7 bases; unmatched bases: 8.

This chain joins TRBV7-9 and TRBJ2-5; 9 bases are shared with TRBD2. The CDR3 has 16 amino acids. J lost 4 bases, V lost 5 bases, and 11 bases had no gene match. Germline CDR1 and CDR2: SEHNR and FQNEAQ (reference sequence). The CDR3 DNA sequence: TGTGCCAGCAGCACCCAGCCTCTTAGCGGGGGAGAGACCCAGTACTTC. Its protein product is CASSTQPLSGGETQYF. Using reference TRBV7-9 and TRBJ2-5 for the parts outside the CDR3, the full variable domain is DTGVSQNPRHKITKRGQNVTFRCDPISEHNRLYWYRQTLGQGPEFLTYFQNEAQLEKSRLLSDRFSAERPKGSFSTLEIQRTEQGDSAMYLCASSTQPLSGGETQYFGPGTRLLVL.

This clone was seen a few times. The V and J genes are TRBV28 and TRBJ2-2, with D uncertain. V shed 3 bases and J shed 2 bases, with 10 bases lying between them. This CDR3 has 15 residues. CDR1 and CDR2 from the germline V gene are MDHEN and SYDVKM. The CDR3 reads CASSLLQINTGELFF. CDR3 nucleotides: TGTGCCAGCAGTTTGTTACAGATTAACACCGGGGAGCTGTTTTTT.

V and J are TRBV5-1 and TRBJ1-4, with TRBD1 identical over 7 bases. Germline loops: CDR1 SGHRS, CDR2 YFSETQ. V lost 1 base, J lost 4 bases, and 7 bases stayed unmatched. The CDR3 runs 16 residues. The CDR3 DNA follows: TGCGCCAGCAGCTTGTATACTGGGACAGATAATGAAAAACTGTTTTTT. Its translation is CASSLYTGTDNEKLFF.

The V gene is TRBV3-1 (or the pseudogene TRBV3-2), the J gene TRBJ1-2; 10 nucleotides agree with TRBD1. The ends lost 5 bases at V and 1 base at J; junction bases unmatched: 7. CDR3 length: 16 residues. Germline-derived CDR1 and CDR2 are LGHDT and YNNKEL (reference sequence). Here the CDR3 reads CASSLRGQGGNYGYTF. The CDR3 region has the DNA TGTGCCAGCAGCTTACGTGGACAGGGGGGTAACTATGGCTACACCTTC.

The chain links TRBV6-5 to TRBJ1-5; no reliable D call. Germline CDR1 MNHEY, CDR2 SVGAGI. The V end lost 4 bases, the J end lost 7 bases, and 11 bases lay between the germline ends. The CDR3 contains 13 residues. The CDR3 coding sequence is TGTGCCAGCAGTTCCTACCGGGAACAGCCCCAGCATTTT. It translates to CASSSYREQPQHF.

The chain recombines TRBV3-1 (or the pseudogene TRBV3-2) with TRBJ1-1, with unresolved D. From germline, CDR1 is LGHDT and CDR2 YNNKEL (reference sequence). V was pared by 4 bases and J by 3 bases, with 9 bases between. This CDR3 region has 13 residues. The CDR3 region has the DNA TGTGCCAGCAGCCCGCTTGCCTACACTGAAGCTTTCTTT. Translated, it gives CASSPLAYTEAFF.

This clone was found a few times. The gene calls are TRBV14 and TRBJ2-3; D is ambiguous. Trimming removed 7 bases from V and 3 bases from J, with 5 bases in between. CDR1 is SGHDN, CDR2 FVKESK, per germline. The CDR3 is made up of 11 amino acids. The CDR3 reads CASTPTDTQYF. CDR3 DNA sequence: TGTGCCAGCACCCCTACAGATACGCAGTATTTT.

The chain combines TRBV6-5 with TRBJ1-5; D is undetermined. From germline, CDR1 is MNHEY and CDR2 SVGAGI. The CDR3 has 15 amino acids. V was cut by 11 bases and J by 5 bases, with 22 bases left in between. CDR3 residues: CARYFPARIYQPQHF. The CDR3, as DNA: TGTGCCCGTTACTTCCCGGCCAGGATTTATCAGCCCCAGCATTTT.

The CDR3 loop is CASTRRRAGETQYF. CDR3 DNA: TGTGCCAGCACCCGGCGCAGGGCGGGAGAGACCCAGTACTTC. The chain links TRBV16 to TRBJ2-5; tentatively, D is TRBD1 or TRBD2 (5 bases each). CDR3 length equals 14 residues. V gave up 7 bases and J gave up 4 bases, with 16 bases separating them. Germline V lookup: CDR1 KGHSY, CDR2 FQNENV.

The DNA for the CDR3 is TGTGCCAGCTCACCGCAGGGACAGGGTGAGGGCTACACCTTC. The encoded protein is CASSPQGQGEGYTF. The chain carries TRBV18 and TRBJ1-2; 9 nucleotides line up with TRBD1. The CDR3 totals 14 residues. The germline gives CDR1 KGHSH, CDR2 LQKENI. J was trimmed by 8 bases and V by 3 bases; bases with no gene match: 7.

V usage is TRBV9 and J usage is TRBJ1-1, with D possibly matching TRBD1 (6 bases). V gave up 0 bases and J gave up 5 bases, with 11 bases separating them. Germline CDR1 reads SGDLS; CDR2 reads YYNGEE. There are 14 residues in the CDR3. In DNA form, the CDR3 reads TGTGCCAGCAGCGTAGAGAACAGGGATACTGAAGCTTTCTTT. It specifies CASSVENRDTEAFF.

This chain connects TRBV6-6 to TRBJ1-1, with D unresolved. CDR3 length: 13 amino acids. V lost 5 bases, J lost 0 bases, and 7 bases lay in between. In germline, CDR1 is MNHNY, CDR2 SVGAGI (reference sequence). CDR3 nucleotides: TGTGCCAGCAGTAACGGACTGAACACTGAAGCTTTCTTT. As protein: CASSNGLNTEAFF.

The rearrangement uses TRBV2 and TRBJ1-5, with 7 bases identical to TRBD1. CDR1 and CDR2 (germline): SNHLY, FYNNEI. CDR3 length: 16 amino acids. The V gene end was trimmed by 4 bases and the J gene end by 0 bases; junction bases not matched to a gene: 6. CDR3 coding DNA: TGTGCCAGCAGTGGACCGAGACAGGGTAGCAATCAGCCCCAGCATTTT. It codes for CASSGPRQGSNQPQHF.

This rearrangement joins TRBV5-1 to TRBJ2-1; no clear D. Between the trimmed V and J ends, which lost 2 bases and 4 bases, there was a span of 16 bases. The CDR3 sequence is 16 residues long. From germline, CDR1 is SGHRS and CDR2 YFSETQ. CDR3 DNA sequence: TGCGCCAGCAGCTTTGGCGGCAACTCCAAATACAATGAGCAGTTCTTC. Translating it yields CASSFGGNSKYNEQFF.